The clone carrying this TCR beta chain was picked up many times. What it recognizes is unknown. There were TCR beta CDR3 regions amplified from RNA transcripts. First-round RT-PCR targeting the TCR CDR3 was performed with the HTBI primer set. TCRdb redid the calling of the multiplex PCR reads with MiXCR, one entry per CDR3 protein. The sample shows over 700,000 distinct CDR3 sequences, around 39% of them seen only once. CDR1 is SGHTA, CDR2 FQGTGA, per germline. The length of the CDR3 is 15 residues. Trimming cost V 4 bases and J 4 bases, with 11 bases left between them. The data originate from a study of T cells in Graves' hyperthyroidism and ophthalmopathy. Study information: Sampling of peripheral blood happened at initial diagnosis, prior to any treatment.

Hyperthyroidism in the patients, aged 18 to 65, was newly diagnosed and under 2 months in duration. Extraction of PBMCs used 8.5 to 10 ml of fresh peripheral blood. General observations from the study: Ophthalmopathy was model-predicted a median around 6.7 months pre-onset.

The rearrangement links TRBV7-3 to TRBJ2-6; D possibly matches TRBD1 or TRBD2 (5 bases each). Sequenced input: blood. This TCR derives from a man aged 18 to 30 with Graves' hyperthyroidism. As DNA, the CDR3 is TGTGCCAGCAGCTCCGGGGCTGTGGGGGCCAACGTCCTGACTTTC. This gives the protein CASSSGAVGANVLTF.